The 22 T cell receptor beta chains in this list originate from one sample, sequenced in a study of blood T cell repertoires in COVID-19 (dated by TCRdb to the early 2020s). The library was prepared using the immunoSEQ multiplex PCR assay. TCRdb's version of the immuneACCESS table is confined to in-frame rearrangements and falls short of the full clone set. An unresolved V gene accounts for under half of the shortfall where checked; the remainder is of unknown origin. In all, the sample holds 70,000 to 95,000 clones, and just under 80% of those were seen once. The leading ten clones occupy roughly 15% of the sample. The specimen was peripheral blood. These receptors all come from a human donor in a cohort sampled during active COVID-19.

This clone appeared a few times. The chain joins TRBV2 to TRBJ1-2, with D perhaps matching TRBD1 (6 bases). The CDR3 runs 15 residues. Deletions cut 7 bases from V and 4 bases from J, with 19 bases between. The germline V gene encodes CDR1 SNHLY and CDR2 FYNNEI. CDR3 DNA: TGTGCCAGCAATCTGTCGGGGGGCGGTGGCTATGGCTACACCTTC. It encodes CASNLSGGGGYGYTF.

This chain uses TRBV28 with TRBJ1-6; D may be TRBD1 (5 bases). The CDR3 totals 13 residues. Trimming took off 4 bases at V and 6 bases at J, with 7 bases between the two ends. Germline V gene sequence: CDR1 MDHEN, CDR2 SYDVKM. Here the CDR3 reads CASSSQGNSPLHF. CDR3 DNA sequence: TGTGCCAGCAGTTCCCAGGGTAATTCACCCCTCCACTTT.

The chain has TRBV18 and TRBJ1-2, with TRBD1 matching over 7 bases. This CDR3 region has 16 residues. Trimming removed 3 bases from V and 4 bases from J; junction bases left unmatched: 11. Per germline, CDR1 KGHSH and CDR2 LQKENI. CDR3 residues: CASSPGQAYSGYGYTF. DNA of the CDR3: TGTGCCAGCTCACCCGGACAGGCCTACTCGGGCTATGGCTACACCTTC. The complete variable domain, with remaining parts taken from reference TRBV18 and TRBJ1-2, reads NAGVMQNPRHLVRRRGQEARLRCSPMKGHSHVYWYRQLPEEGLKFMVYLQKENIIDESGMPKERFSAEFPKEGPSILRIQQVVRGDSAAYFCASSPGQAYSGYGYTFGSGTRLTVV.

V and J are TRBV18 and TRBJ2-5; D possibly corresponds to TRBD1 (5 bases). Germline V CDR1 and CDR2: KGHSH, LQKENI. The V and J ends lost 4 bases and 2 bases respectively, with 8 bases between them. The CDR3 contains 13 residues. In DNA, the CDR3 is TGTGCCAGCTCACGGACATTTCAAGAGACCCAGTACTTC. This encodes CASSRTFQETQYF.

This rearrangement joins TRBV18 to TRBJ2-7; TRBD1 agrees at 10 bases. Losses at the gene ends were 5 bases for V and 4 bases for J; bases not matched to a gene: 2. This CDR3 has 13 residues. Looked up from germline, CDR1 is KGHSH and CDR2 is LQKENI. The CDR3 protein is CASSSDRGYEQYF. The CDR3 DNA sequence: TGTGCCAGCTCATCGGACAGGGGGTACGAGCAGTACTTC.

This rearrangement joins TRBV27 to TRBJ2-7; the D gene is possibly TRBD1 (6 bases). Germline CDR1 reads MNHEY; CDR2 reads SMNVEV (reference sequence). Trimming removed 2 bases from V and 1 base from J, with 9 bases in between. The CDR3 totals 14 residues. CDR3 residues: CASSLGRGSYEQYF. CDR3 DNA sequence: TGTGCCAGCAGTTTAGGCAGGGGATCCTACGAGCAGTACTTC.

The chain employs TRBV4-2 and TRBJ1-6, with a tentative D call TRBD1 (5 bases). The CDR3 covers 17 residues. V was trimmed by 1 base and J by 6 bases, leaving 16 bases between them. Germline CDR1 and CDR2: LGHNA and YNFKEQ. The CDR3: CASSQAPETAGNSPLHF. The CDR3 DNA is TGTGCCAGCAGCCAAGCTCCAGAGACAGCCGGTAATTCACCCCTCCACTTT.

The chain uses TRBV28 and TRBJ1-2; TRBD1 aligns across 10 bases. This CDR3 region has 12 residues. Trimming took 10 bases from V and 8 from J; bases not matched to a gene: 7. The germline gives CDR1 MDHEN, CDR2 SYDVKM. For the CDR3, the DNA is TGTGCCACCAGACAGGGGGCTGAAGGCTACACCTTC. Protein: CATRQGAEGYTF.

Only one count was recorded for this clone. The rearrangement links TRBV7-3 to TRBJ2-5; 12 bases are a match to TRBD2. CDR3 length: 19 amino acids. V lost 2 bases, J lost 1 base, and 11 bases stayed unmatched. Looked up from germline, CDR1 is SGHTA and CDR2 is FQGTGA. The CDR3 sequence: CASSLVPSGGGFPQETQYF. For the CDR3, the DNA is TGTGCCAGCAGCTTAGTCCCTAGCGGGGGGGGTTTTCCCCAAGAGACCCAGTACTTC.

The chain uses TRBV2 and TRBJ2-2, with unresolved D. Trimming cost V 8 bases and J 8 bases, with 12 bases left between them. The CDR3 is made up of 12 amino acids. The germline V gene encodes CDR1 SNHLY and CDR2 FYNNEI. The CDR3 DNA sequence: TGTGCCAGCTCCAATGAGGTGGGGGAGCTGTTTTTT. This translates into CASSNEVGELFF.

V gene TRBV6-5 combines with J gene TRBJ2-7; TRBD2 matches at 14 bases. CDR1 is MNHEY and CDR2 is SVGAGI in the germline V gene. V shed 6 bases and J 6 bases; nucleotides not matched to a gene: 4. The CDR3 spans 14 residues. In DNA, the CDR3 is TGTGCCAGCAGGGGGACTAGCGGGAGCGGCGAGCAGTACTTC. Protein: CASRGTSGSGEQYF.

This clone has just one count. The chain carries TRBV3-1 (or the pseudogene TRBV3-2) and TRBJ2-2, with 11 bases that match TRBD2. The CDR3 contains 17 residues. Germline trimming cut 0 bases from V and 2 bases from J; bases unmatched to any gene: 2. Germline assignment: CDR1 LGHDT and CDR2 YNNKEL (reference sequence). The DNA for the CDR3 is TGTGCCAGCAGCCAAGAGGGACTAGCGGTCAACACCGGGGAGCTGTTTTTT. Translation gives CASSQEGLAVNTGELFF.

Here the CDR3 DNA reads TGTGCCGGGGGACAGGGTTGGAATGAGCAGTTCTTC. Residues: CAGGQGWNEQFF. The chain joins TRBV18 to TRBJ2-1; 9 bases align to TRBD1. The CDR3 runs to 12 residues. V was clipped by 11 bases and J by 7 bases; unmatched bases: 6. In germline, CDR1 is KGHSH, CDR2 LQKENI.

This clone turned up a few times. The chain joins TRBV20-1 to TRBJ2-1, with 7 bases identical to TRBD2. The CDR3 has 14 amino acids. Losses at the gene ends were 3 bases for V and 7 bases for J; bases not matched to a gene: 9. The germline gives CDR1 DFQATT, CDR2 SNEGSKA (reference sequence). The CDR3 nucleotides read TGCAGTGCTAGTCCCCGCGGGAGAGGAAATGAGCAGTTCTTC. It yields the protein CSASPRGRGNEQFF.

The chain has TRBV3-1 (or the pseudogene TRBV3-2) and TRBJ2-1, with 9 bases identical to TRBD2. The CDR3 covers 16 residues. Germline values: CDR1 LGHDT, CDR2 YNNKEL (reference sequence). With V trimmed by 1 base and J by 7 bases, 8 bases remained unmatched. CDR3 in amino acids: CASSQVGLAGNNEQFF. DNA for the CDR3: TGTGCCAGCAGCCAAGTGGGGCTAGCGGGAAATAATGAGCAGTTCTTC.

The V and J genes are TRBV5-1 and TRBJ2-7, with 11 bases aligning to TRBD1. This CDR3 spans 16 amino acids. CDR1 and CDR2 from the germline V gene are SGHRS and YFSETQ. The V and J ends lost 4 bases and 2 bases, in that order; junction bases with no gene match: 8. The CDR3 is CASSPPAGQGAYEQYF. The CDR3, as DNA: TGCGCCAGCAGCCCTCCAGCGGGACAGGGGGCCTACGAGCAGTACTTC. Combining the CDR3 with reference TRBV5-1 and TRBJ2-7 gives the whole variable domain KAGVTQTPRYLIKTRGQQVTLSCSPISGHRSVSWYQQTPGQGLQFLFEYFSETQRNKGNFPGRFSGRQFSNSRSEMNVSTLELGDSALYLCASSPPAGQGAYEQYFGPGTRLTVT.

V and J are TRBV5-1 and TRBJ2-3, with 15 bases fitting TRBD2. Germline values: CDR1 SGHRS, CDR2 YFSETQ. This CDR3 comprises 17 residues. The V and J ends lost 0 bases and 5 bases, in that order; junction bases with no gene match: 4. The CDR3 region is CASSLGTSGGAEDTQYF. CDR3 bases: TGCGCCAGCAGCTTGGGGACTAGCGGGGGGGCTGAAGATACGCAGTATTTT.

This clone has just a few counts. The chain employs TRBV20-1 and TRBJ2-7; D is perhaps TRBD1 (5 bases). Trimming shortened V by 6 bases and J by 3 bases, and 9 bases separated the two germline ends. CDR3 size: 11 residues. CDR1 is DFQATT, CDR2 SNEGSKA, per germline (reference sequence). This CDR3 reads CSARQSYEQYF. The CDR3 coding sequence is TGCAGTGCCCGACAGAGCTACGAGCAGTACTTC.

This clone turned up a few times. The chain carries TRBV28 and TRBJ1-6; TRBD1 agrees at 8 bases. This CDR3 contains 12 residues. The J segment lost 12 bases and the V segment lost 2 bases, leaving 0 bases of the junction unmatched. Germline V gene lookup returns CDR1 MDHEN and CDR2 SYDVKM. The CDR3 bases are TGTGCCAGCAGTTTAGGGACAGGACCCCTCCACTTT. Translating it yields CASSLGTGPLHF.

This chain joins TRBV19 and TRBJ2-3; TRBD2 aligns across 13 bases. V dropped 5 bases and J dropped 6; count of bases not matched to a gene: 8. The CDR3 covers 16 residues. CDR1 LNHDA and CDR2 SQIVND come from the germline V gene (reference sequence). The CDR3 DNA sequence: TGTGCCAGTAGTCCTAGACTAGCGGGAGGCGGGGATACGCAGTATTTT. Protein: CASSPRLAGGGDTQYF.

The V gene is TRBV4-2, the J gene TRBJ2-7; unclear D gene. With 0 bases removed from V and 0 bases from J, the gap between germline ends came to 15 bases. CDR1 and CDR2 from the germline V gene are LGHNA and YNFKEQ. The CDR3 has 17 residues. CDR3 region: CASSQDNPLAGSYEQYF. The CDR3 region has the DNA TGTGCCAGCAGCCAAGATAACCCCCTGGCAGGCTCCTACGAGCAGTACTTC.

This rearrangement joins TRBV5-8 to TRBJ1-6, with 10 positions matching TRBD1. V trimming: 4 bases; J trimming: 2 bases; junction bases outside the gene matches: 3. The CDR3 loop spans 16 amino acids. Per germline, CDR1 SGHTS and CDR2 YDEGEE. The CDR3 sequence: CASSAGTGAYNSPLHF. The CDR3, as DNA: TGTGCCAGCAGCGCCGGGACAGGGGCCTATAATTCACCCCTCCACTTT. Together with reference TRBV5-8 and TRBJ1-6, the CDR3 gives the full variable domain: EAGVTQSPTHLIKTRGQQATLRCSPISGHTSVYWYQQALGLGLQFLLWYDEGEERNRGNFPPRFSGRQFPNYSSELNVNALELEDSALYLCASSAGTGAYNSPLHFGNGTRLTVT.